Listed below are T cell receptor beta chains from one sample, sequenced in a study of blood T cell repertoires in COVID-19. The repertoire was sequenced with immunoSEQ multiplex PCR; TCRdb's copy has only in-frame clones and lacks some. The table includes about 39,000 clones, 75% to 90% detected once. The sequencing input was peripheral blood. The receptors were sampled from a man between 45 and 60 years old with active or convalescent COVID-19. Each CDR3 is given with its conserved first and last residue. The D gene is left open where the match is weak. Clone size is not always given. Where it is, it says once, few, many or a class for expanded clones.

D gene	V gene	clone size	J gene	CDR3 protein	CDR3 DNA
.	TRBV19	few	TRBJ1-1	CASSRGGLANTEAFF	TGTGCCAGTAGTAGAGGAGGGTTAGCGAACACTGAAGCTTTCTTT
.	TRBV4-1	once	TRBJ1-1	CASSQEDYTEAFF	TGCGCCAGCAGCCAAGAGGACTATACTGAAGCTTTCTTT
TRBD1	TRBV6-6	.	TRBJ1-6	CASSPPVGQGGSPLHF	TGTGCCAGCAGCCCGCCGGTCGGACAGGGCGGCTCACCCCTCCACTTT
.	TRBV21-1	.	TRBJ1-5	CASSKGQGEGGNQPQHF	TGTGCCAGCAGCAAAGGACAGGGGGAAGGCGGCAATCAGCCCCAGCATTTT
.	TRBV5-1	.	TRBJ2-7	CASSSEYEQYF	TGCGCCAGCAGCTCTGAGTACGAGCAGTACTTC
.	TRBV18	.	TRBJ2-2	CASSPIPLTVNTGELFF	TGTGCCAGCTCACCAATACCCCTGACAGTGAACACCGGGGAGCTGTTTTTT
.	TRBV28	.	TRBJ1-1	CATFTGAYTEAFF	TGTGCCACCTTTACAGGAGCCTACACTGAAGCTTTCTTT
TRBD2	TRBV10-3	.	TRBJ2-3	CAIRVLTSGGLFTDTQYF	TGTGCCATCAGAGTGTTGACTAGCGGGGGGCTCTTCACAGATACGCAGTATTTT
.	TRBV5-5	.	TRBJ1-1	CASSLEGVNTEAFF	TGTGCCAGCAGCCTCGAAGGGGTGAACACTGAAGCTTTCTTT
.	TRBV5-1	.	TRBJ1-6	CASSLDQGGNSPLHF	TGCGCCAGCAGCTTGGATCAGGGTGGAAATTCACCCCTCCACTTT
.	TRBV20-1	.	TRBJ2-3	CSAQFGDTQYF	TGCAGTGCCCAATTCGGGGATACGCAGTATTTT
TRBD2	TRBV7-2	.	TRBJ2-7	CASSPWTSGDYEQYF	TGTGCCAGCAGCCCATGGACTAGCGGAGACTACGAGCAGTACTTC
.	TRBV4-1	few	TRBJ1-1	CASRGVTVNTEAFF	TGCGCCAGCAGGGGCGTCACGGTGAACACTGAAGCTTTCTTT
TRBD2	TRBV6-6	.	TRBJ2-7	CATDASGGFYEQYF	TGTGCCACCGACGCTAGCGGGGGCTTCTACGAGCAGTACTTC
.	TRBV6-5	few	TRBJ2-1	CASRERKNNEQFF	TGTGCCAGCAGGGAGAGGAAAAACAATGAGCAGTTCTTC
.	TRBV7-6	.	TRBJ1-1	CASSHGSSPRSTEAFF	TGTGCCAGCAGCCATGGGTCCAGCCCGAGGAGCACTGAAGCTTTCTTT
TRBD1	TRBV10-3	.	TRBJ1-1	CAISEPGQGLGTEAFF	TGTGCCATCAGTGAGCCGGGACAGGGTTTGGGCACTGAAGCTTTCTTT
.	TRBV3-1/TRBV3-2	few	TRBJ1-1	CASSEQGLLLQTFF	TGTGCCAGCAGCGAACAGGGTCTTCTTTTACAGACTTTCTTT
TRBD2	TRBV5-4	once	TRBJ2-2	CASSLAGANTGELFF	TGTGCCAGCAGCTTAGCGGGGGCGAACACCGGGGAGCTGTTTTTT
TRBD2	TRBV28	.	TRBJ2-2	CASSLLAGGLTGELFF	TGTGCCAGCAGTTTACTAGCGGGGGGGCTTACCGGGGAGCTGTTTTTT
.	TRBV12-3/TRBV12-4	.	TRBJ1-2	CASSPDRYGYTF	TGTGCCAGCAGCCCGGACAGATATGGCTACACCTTC
TRBD1	TRBV6-5	.	TRBJ1-2	CASRQGAYGYTF	TGTGCCAGCAGGCAGGGGGCTTATGGCTACACCTTC
TRBD2	TRBV9	.	TRBJ2-3	CASSVLSTSGGVGQYF	TGTGCCAGCAGCGTCCTTTCGACTAGCGGGGGGGTTGGGCAGTATTTT
TRBD1	TRBV9	once	TRBJ1-6	CASSSRTGTNSPLHF	TGTGCCAGCAGCTCCCGGACAGGGACTAATTCACCCCTCCACTTT
TRBD2	TRBV7-8	.	TRBJ2-1	CASSSPWLAGIAYNEQFF	TGTGCCAGCAGCTCTCCGTGGTTAGCGGGTATAGCCTACAATGAGCAGTTCTTC
.	TRBV11-3	.	TRBJ2-3	CASSLGLEDTQYF	TGTGCCAGCAGCTTAGGCCTAGAAGATACGCAGTATTTT
.	TRBV6-5	.	TRBJ1-1	CASSYTDQRSEAFF	TGTGCCAGCAGTTACACTGACCAGAGGTCTGAAGCTTTCTTT
TRBD2	TRBV2	.	TRBJ2-3	CASSDGVAGGYF	TGTGCCAGCAGTGACGGGGTAGCGGGGGGGTATTTT
TRBD1	TRBV25-1	.	TRBJ2-7	CASRIDRDHIF	TGTGCCAGCAGGATTGACAGGGATCACATCTTC
.	TRBV12-3/TRBV12-4	once	TRBJ1-1	CASSRSSTEAFF	TGTGCCAGCAGCCGTAGCTCCACTGAAGCTTTCTTT
.	TRBV4-2	.	TRBJ1-4	CASSQERQAFGEKLFF	TGTGCCAGCAGCCAAGAGCGACAGGCCTTCGGTGAAAAACTGTTTTTT
TRBD1	TRBV6-6	.	TRBJ1-1	CASRPDRDGEAFF	TGTGCCAGCAGACCCGACAGGGATGGTGAAGCTTTCTTT
.	TRBV12-3/TRBV12-4	once	TRBJ1-2	CASSLMGSGGYTF	TGTGCCAGCAGCCTAATGGGCTCAGGTGGCTACACCTTC
TRBD1	TRBV5-5	.	TRBJ1-6	CASSLTPGTANSPLHF	TGTGCCAGCAGCCTTACCCCCGGGACAGCAAATTCACCCCTCCACTTT
TRBD1	TRBV2	.	TRBJ1-5	CASAGTASNQPQHF	TGTGCCAGCGCTGGGACAGCCAGCAATCAGCCCCAGCATTTT
.	TRBV7-9	once	TRBJ1-5	CASSSLTELYSNQPQHF	TGTGCCAGCAGTTCTTTGACAGAGCTCTATAGCAATCAGCCCCAGCATTTT
.	TRBV7-2	once	TRBJ1-4	CASSLTGATNEKLFF	TGTGCCAGCAGCTTAACGGGGGCAACTAATGAAAAACTGTTTTTT
.	TRBV7-3	.	TRBJ2-5	CASSMTGRETQYF	TGTGCCAGCAGCATGACAGGTCGTGAGACCCAGTACTTC
TRBD2	TRBV10-3	once	TRBJ2-3	CAISGTSGGEGTQYF	TGTGCCATCAGTGGGACTAGCGGGGGGGAGGGTACGCAGTATTTT
.	TRBV6-2/TRBV6-3	.	TRBJ2-7	CASSYSNWRGLYEQYF	TGTGCCAGCAGTTACTCGAATTGGCGGGGGCTCTACGAGCAGTACTTC
TRBD1	TRBV7-8	.	TRBJ1-6	CASTLTGVGDNSPLHF	TGTGCCAGCACCTTAACAGGGGTTGGAGATAATTCACCCCTCCACTTT
TRBD1	TRBV4-1	.	TRBJ2-5	CASSPQGTGDQETQYF	TGCGCCAGCAGCCCCCAAGGGACAGGGGACCAAGAGACCCAGTACTTC
TRBD1	TRBV18	.	TRBJ2-4	CASSPLSAGTGVKNIQYF	TGTGCCAGCTCACCACTAAGCGCCGGGACAGGAGTCAAAAACATTCAGTACTTC
.	TRBV6-1	.	TRBJ2-1	CASSVETGYSYNEQFF	TGTGCCAGCAGTGTCGAGACAGGCTACTCCTACAATGAGCAGTTCTTC
.	TRBV9	.	TRBJ2-7	CASSVGLAGDHEQYF	TGTGCCAGCAGCGTAGGACTAGCAGGGGACCACGAGCAGTACTTC
.	TRBV24-1	.	TRBJ2-1	CATSHSGEQFF	TGTGCCACCAGTCACAGTGGTGAGCAGTTCTTC
.	TRBV19	.	TRBJ1-3	CASRGQGHGNTIYF	TGTGCCAGTAGGGGCCAGGGGCACGGAAACACCATATATTTT